This TCR beta chain was identified in a study of T-cell memory formation after mild COVID-19. Study background: Across donors, TCR clusters were largely donor specific.

With constant-segment primers, 5'RACE yielded cDNA libraries of TCR alpha and TCR beta that carried sample barcodes and UMIs. Using its own MiXCR run on the 5' RACE reads, TCRdb lists one record per CDR3 protein. The sample shows 58,000 or so distinct CDR3 sequences, about a quarter of them seen only once. CDR1 is MNHNS and CDR2 is SASEGT in the germline V gene. V was cut by 5 bases and J by 6 bases, with 2 bases left in between. This CDR3 region has 11 residues. The chain combines TRBV6-1 with TRBJ1-6; D is unclear. This clonotype was obtained from a man aged 18 to 30 who had mild COVID-19 (a few samples of this study predate the infection). Cell type and time point are not known. Sequencing used PBMCs or a T cell subset sorted from them (not recorded which). The CDR3 here is CASSFNSPLHF. The CDR3 nucleotides are TGTGCCAGCAGTTTTAATTCACCCCTCCACTTT.